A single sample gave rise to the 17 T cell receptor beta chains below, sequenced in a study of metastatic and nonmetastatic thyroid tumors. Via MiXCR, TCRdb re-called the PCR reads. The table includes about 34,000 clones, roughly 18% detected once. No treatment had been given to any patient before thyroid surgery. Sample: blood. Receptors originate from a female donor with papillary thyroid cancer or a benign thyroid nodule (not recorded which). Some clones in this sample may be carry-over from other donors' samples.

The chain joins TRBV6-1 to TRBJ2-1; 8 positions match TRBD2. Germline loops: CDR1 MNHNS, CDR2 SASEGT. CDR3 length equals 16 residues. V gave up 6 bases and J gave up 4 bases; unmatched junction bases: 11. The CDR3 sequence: CASSSARIAGYNEQFF. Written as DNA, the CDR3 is TGTGCCAGCAGCTCGGCGAGGATAGCGGGGTACAATGAGCAGTTCTTC.

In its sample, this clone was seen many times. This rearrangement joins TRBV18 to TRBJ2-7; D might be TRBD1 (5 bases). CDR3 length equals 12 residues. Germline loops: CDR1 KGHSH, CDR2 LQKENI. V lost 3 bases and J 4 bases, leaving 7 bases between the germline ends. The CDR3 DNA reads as TGTGCCAGCTCACCTGACAGATACGAGCAGTACTTC. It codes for CASSPDRYEQYF.

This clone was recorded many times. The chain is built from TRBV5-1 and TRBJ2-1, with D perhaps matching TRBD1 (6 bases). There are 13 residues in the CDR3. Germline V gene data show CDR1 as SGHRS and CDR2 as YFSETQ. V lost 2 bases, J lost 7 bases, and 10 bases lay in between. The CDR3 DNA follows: TGCGCCAGCAGCTTTGAGAGGGGGAATGAGCAGTTCTTC. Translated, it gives CASSFERGNEQFF.

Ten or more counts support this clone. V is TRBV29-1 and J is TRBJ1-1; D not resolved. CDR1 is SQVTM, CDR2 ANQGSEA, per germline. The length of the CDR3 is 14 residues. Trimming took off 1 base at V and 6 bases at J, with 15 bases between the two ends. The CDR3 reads CSVEAAPWGAEAFF. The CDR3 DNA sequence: TGCAGCGTTGAAGCCGCGCCTTGGGGAGCTGAAGCTTTCTTT.

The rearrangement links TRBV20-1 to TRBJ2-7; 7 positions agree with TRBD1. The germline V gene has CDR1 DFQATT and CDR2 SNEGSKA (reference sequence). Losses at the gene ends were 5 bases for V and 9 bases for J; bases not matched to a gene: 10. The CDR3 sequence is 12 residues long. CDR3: CSAGVGQAGQYF. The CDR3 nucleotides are TGCAGTGCTGGAGTCGGACAGGCGGGGCAGTACTTC.

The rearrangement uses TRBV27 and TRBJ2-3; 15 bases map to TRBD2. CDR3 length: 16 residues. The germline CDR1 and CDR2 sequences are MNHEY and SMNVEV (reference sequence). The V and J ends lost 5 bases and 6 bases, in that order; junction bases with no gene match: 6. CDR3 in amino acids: CASSLRTSGRVDTQYF. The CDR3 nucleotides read TGTGCCAGCAGTCTACGGACTAGCGGGAGGGTTGATACGCAGTATTTT.

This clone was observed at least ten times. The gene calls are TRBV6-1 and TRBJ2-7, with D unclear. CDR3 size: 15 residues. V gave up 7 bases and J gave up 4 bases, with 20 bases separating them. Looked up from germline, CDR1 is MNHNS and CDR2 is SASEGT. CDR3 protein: CASNIPGGRIYEQYF. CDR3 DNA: TGTGCCAGCAATATCCCCGGCGGCCGTATTTACGAGCAGTACTTC.

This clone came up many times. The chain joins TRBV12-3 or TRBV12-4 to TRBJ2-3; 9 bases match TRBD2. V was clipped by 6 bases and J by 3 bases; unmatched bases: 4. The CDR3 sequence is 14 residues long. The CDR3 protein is CASRNSGRTDTQYF. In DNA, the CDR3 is TGTGCCAGCAGAAATAGCGGGAGAACAGATACGCAGTATTTT.

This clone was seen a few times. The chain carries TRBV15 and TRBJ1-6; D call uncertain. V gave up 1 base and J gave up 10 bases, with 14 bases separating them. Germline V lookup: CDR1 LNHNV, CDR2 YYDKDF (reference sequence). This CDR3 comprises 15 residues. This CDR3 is CATSRGRGGDSPLHF. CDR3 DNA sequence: TGTGCCACCAGCAGAGGGCGGGGAGGTGACTCACCCCTCCACTTT.

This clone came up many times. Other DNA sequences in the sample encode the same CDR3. The CDR3 DNA is TGTGCCAGCAGTGGACTAGGACAGGGCGGTAAAGCTTTCTTT. Its translation is CASSGLGQGGKAFF. The chain combines TRBV6-1 with TRBJ1-1; 8 bases are shared with TRBD1. Germline values: CDR1 MNHNS, CDR2 SASEGT. This CDR3 has 14 residues. With V trimmed by 4 bases and J by 9 bases, 10 bases remained unmatched.

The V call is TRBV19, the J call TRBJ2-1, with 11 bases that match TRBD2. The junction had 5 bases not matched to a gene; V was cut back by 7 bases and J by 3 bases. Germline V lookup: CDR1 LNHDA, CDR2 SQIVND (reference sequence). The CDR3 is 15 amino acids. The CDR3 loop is CASIATSGGYNEQFF. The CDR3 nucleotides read TGTGCCAGTATAGCTACTAGCGGGGGCTACAATGAGCAGTTCTTC.

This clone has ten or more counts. Here the CDR3 DNA reads TGTGCCAGCAGTTTTTGGTTGGGACTAAGCTCCTACAATGAGCAGTTCTTC. It yields the protein CASSFWLGLSSYNEQFF. The gene calls are TRBV12-3 or TRBV12-4 and TRBJ2-1, with 7 bases lining up with TRBD2. The CDR3 is 17 amino acids. The trim removed 3 bases at V and 0 bases at J, leaving 8 bases unmatched.

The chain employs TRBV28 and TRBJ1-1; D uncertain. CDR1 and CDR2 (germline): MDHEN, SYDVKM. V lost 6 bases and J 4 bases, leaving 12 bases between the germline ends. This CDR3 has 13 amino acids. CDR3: CASSPGRFTEAFF. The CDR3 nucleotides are TGTGCCAGCAGCCCAGGACGTTTCACTGAAGCTTTCTTT.

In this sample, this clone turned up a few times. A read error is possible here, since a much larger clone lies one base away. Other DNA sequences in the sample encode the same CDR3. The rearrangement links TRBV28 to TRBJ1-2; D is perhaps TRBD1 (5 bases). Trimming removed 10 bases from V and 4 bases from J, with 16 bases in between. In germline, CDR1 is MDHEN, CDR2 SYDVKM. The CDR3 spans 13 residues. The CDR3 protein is CATTWGGGYGYTF. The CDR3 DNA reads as TGTGCCACTACATGGGGGGGAGGCTATGGCTACACCTTC.

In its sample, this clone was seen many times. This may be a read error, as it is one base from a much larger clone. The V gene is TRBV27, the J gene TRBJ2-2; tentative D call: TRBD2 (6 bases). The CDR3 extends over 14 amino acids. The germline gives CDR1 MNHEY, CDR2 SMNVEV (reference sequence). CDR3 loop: CAGRRGTNTGELFF. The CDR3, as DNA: TGTGCCGGCAGACGGGGGACGAACACCGGGGAGCTGTTTTTT.

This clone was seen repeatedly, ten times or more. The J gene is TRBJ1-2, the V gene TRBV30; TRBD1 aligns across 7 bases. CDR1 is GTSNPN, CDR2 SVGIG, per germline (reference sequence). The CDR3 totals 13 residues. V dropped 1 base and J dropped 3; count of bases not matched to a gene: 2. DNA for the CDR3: TGTGCCTGGAGTGATACAGGGGACTATGGCTACACCTTC. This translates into CAWSDTGDYGYTF.

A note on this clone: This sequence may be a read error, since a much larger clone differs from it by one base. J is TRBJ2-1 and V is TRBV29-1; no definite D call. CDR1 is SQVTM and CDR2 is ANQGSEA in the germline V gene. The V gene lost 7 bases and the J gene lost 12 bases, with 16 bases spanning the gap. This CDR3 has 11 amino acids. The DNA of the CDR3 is TGCAGCGGCCAAATCTTCGATGGGCAGTTCTTC. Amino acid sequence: CSGQIFDGQFF.